What follows is one T cell receptor beta chain and its context. What it binds is unknown. The sample is drawn from a study of T cell responses to AZD1222 COVID-19 vaccine. J lost 5 bases, V lost 0 bases, and 7 bases had no gene match. Germline loops: CDR1 SGHNT, CDR2 YYREEE (reference sequence). There are 15 residues in the CDR3. Sequencing was performed with immunoSEQ multiplex PCR; in TCRdb, only in-frame clones are kept and a portion is missing. The sample has roughly 76,000 clones; 75% to 90% are singletons. Study outcomes and limitations: Reports indicate that nearly half of spike-specific TCRs are directed at unmutated variant regions.

The TCR originated in an adult in good health. The sequenced sample was peripheral blood, obtained on day 0 of AZD1222 vaccination. V and J are TRBV5-4 and TRBJ1-1, with TRBD1 matching over 7 bases. CDR3 protein: CASSLEGARRTEAFF. CDR3 DNA: TGTGCCAGCAGCTTGGAGGGGGCGCGTCGGACTGAAGCTTTCTTT.